The 32 T cell receptor beta chains presented below share a single source sample, sequenced in a study of technical replicates of blood from a few donors. Produced via immunoSEQ multiplex PCR; TCRdb's table is partial and in-frame only. Counted here are about 69,000 clones, roughly 88% occurring once; the ten biggest clones make up approximately 4.6%. Input material: PBMCs. The receptors shown here come from a human donor in good health. Some clones in this sample may be carry-over from other donors' samples.

This chain joins TRBV11-3 and TRBJ2-5, with D possibly matching TRBD2 (5 bases). The CDR3 runs to 12 residues. With 3 bases removed from V and 7 bases from J, the gap between germline ends came to 9 bases. Germline V CDR1 and CDR2: SGHNT, YENEEA. This CDR3 is CASSFEGRTQYF. CDR3 nucleotide sequence: TGTGCCAGCAGCTTTGAGGGTAGGACCCAGTACTTC.

In its sample, this clone was seen a few times. This chain joins TRBV19 and TRBJ1-5; 9 bases line up with TRBD1. Trimming at V came to 7 bases and at J to 6 bases, leaving 10 bases not matched to a gene. Germline loops: CDR1 LNHDA, CDR2 SQIVND (reference sequence). This CDR3 has 15 amino acids. CDR3 residues: CASTRTGVSGQPQHF. The CDR3 coding sequence is TGTGCCAGTACCAGGACAGGGGTATCTGGTCAGCCCCAGCATTTT.

The V gene is TRBV25-1, the J gene TRBJ1-4; D is perhaps TRBD1 (6 bases). CDR3 length: 16 residues. Germline V CDR1 and CDR2: MGHDK, SYGVNS. V was shortened by 1 base and J by 6 bases, with 15 bases between the two germline ends. CDR3 in DNA: TGTGCCAGCAGTGAATCAGGGGTCAAAAGGGATGAAAAACTGTTTTTT. It yields the protein CASSESGVKRDEKLFF.

The chain links TRBV27 to TRBJ1-2; TRBD1 is a possible D gene (5 bases). The CDR3 has 13 residues. V shed 6 bases and J shed 4 bases, with 12 bases lying between them. Germline V lookup: CDR1 MNHEY, CDR2 SMNVEV (reference sequence). CDR3 sequence reads: CASRSTALYGYTF. DNA of the CDR3: TGTGCCAGCAGGTCGACAGCACTCTATGGCTACACCTTC.

The chain joins TRBV19 to TRBJ2-7; possible D gene TRBD2, 6 bases. CDR1 is LNHDA, CDR2 SQIVND, per germline (reference sequence). CDR3 size: 14 residues. Between the trimmed V and J ends, which lost 3 bases and 2 bases, there was a span of 11 bases. This CDR3 is CASSIRENAYEQYF. Here the CDR3 DNA reads TGTGCCAGTAGTATTCGGGAGAACGCCTACGAGCAGTACTTC.

The chain combines TRBV6-6 with TRBJ1-1, with a tentative D call TRBD1 (5 bases). V lost 6 bases and J 1 base, leaving 12 bases between the germline ends. Germline lookup yields CDR1 MNHNY and CDR2 SVGAGI (reference sequence). The CDR3 contains 14 residues. The CDR3 DNA is TGTGCCAGCAGCGAACAGGAAAAGAACACTGAAGCTTTCTTT. It translates to CASSEQEKNTEAFF.

The DNA for the CDR3 is TGTGCCAGCAGTTTAGATAGCGCGAATGAGCAGTTCTTC. This sequence encodes CASSLDSANEQFF. The chain employs TRBV27 and TRBJ2-1; D possibly corresponds to TRBD2 (5 bases). The CDR3 contains 13 residues. Germline V lookup: CDR1 MNHEY, CDR2 SMNVEV (reference sequence). With 2 bases removed from V and 7 bases from J, the gap between germline ends came to 9 bases.

The chain has TRBV6-4 and TRBJ2-3; TRBD2 might be the D (5 bases). There are 14 residues in the CDR3. The V and J ends lost 2 bases and 2 bases respectively, with 8 bases between them. The V gene's germline CDR1 is MRHNA and CDR2 SNTAGT. CDR3 sequence reads: CASSDGRDTDTQYF. Written as DNA, the CDR3 is TGTGCCAGCAGTGACGGCCGGGACACAGATACGCAGTATTTT.

V and J are TRBV5-4 and TRBJ1-3; possible D gene TRBD1, 5 bases. V was pared by 2 bases and J by 5 bases, with 11 bases between. Germline values: CDR1 SGHNT, CDR2 YYREEE (reference sequence). This CDR3 has 14 residues. The DNA for the CDR3 is TGTGCCAGCAGCTTCCAGGGATCCCGAAACACCATATATTTT. It translates to CASSFQGSRNTIYF.

The genes are TRBV7-2 and TRBJ1-1; no clear D gene. The CDR3 has 15 amino acids. Looked up from germline, CDR1 is SGHTA and CDR2 is FQGNSA. V was clipped by 1 base and J by 4 bases, with 13 bases between them. The CDR3 loop is CASSLGRGLGTEAFF. The CDR3 region has the DNA TGTGCCAGCAGCTTAGGGCGCGGCTTAGGCACTGAAGCTTTCTTT.

Only a few counts were recorded for this clone. This sequence joins TRBV7-8 and TRBJ2-7; D perhaps matches TRBD1 (5 bases). Trimming pared 5 bases from V and 13 bases from J, leaving 24 bases between. The CDR3 totals 14 residues. CDR1 and CDR2 (germline): SGHVS, FQNEAQ. The CDR3 DNA reads TGTGCCAGCAGCCTATCCCTGACACAGCCTGGGGCTTACTTC. It translates to CASSLSLTQPGAYF.

The gene calls are TRBV6-1 and TRBJ2-7; possible D gene TRBD1, 5 bases. The CDR3 extends over 14 amino acids. V lost 4 bases, J lost 6 bases, and 16 bases lay in between. The germline V gene has CDR1 MNHNS and CDR2 SASEGT. This CDR3 reads CASSAETDSREQYF. The CDR3 region has the DNA TGTGCCAGCAGTGCAGAGACAGACTCTCGCGAGCAGTACTTC.

This chain joins TRBV2 and TRBJ1-2; no clear D. This CDR3 region has 16 residues. Trimming took 2 bases from V and 0 from J, leaving 13 bases between them. Looked up from germline, CDR1 is SNHLY and CDR2 is FYNNEI. The CDR3 spells CASSESFGSSNYGYTF. The CDR3 DNA reads TGTGCCAGCAGTGAATCGTTTGGGAGCTCTAACTATGGCTACACCTTC. Using reference TRBV2 and TRBJ1-2 for the parts outside the CDR3, the full variable domain is EPEVTQTPSHQVTQMGQEVILRCVPISNHLYFYWYRQILGQKVEFLVSFYNNEISEKSEIFDDQFSVERPDGSNFTLKIRSTKLEDSAMYFCASSESFGSSNYGYTFGSGTRLTVV.

The V gene is TRBV5-1, the J gene TRBJ2-5, with a possible D match to TRBD1 (5 bases). The CDR3 runs 13 residues. Trimming left V 2 bases short and J 6 bases short, with 11 bases between. Germline lookup yields CDR1 SGHRS and CDR2 YFSETQ. The CDR3 DNA reads as TGCGCCAGCAGCTTTGGCGACAGACAGACCCAGTACTTC. The encoded protein is CASSFGDRQTQYF.

The chain joins TRBV5-4 to TRBJ2-3; 10 positions agree with TRBD2. This CDR3 has 15 residues. The V gene end was trimmed by 3 bases and the J gene end by 2 bases; junction bases not matched to a gene: 3. Germline CDR1 reads SGHNT; CDR2 reads YYREEE (reference sequence). The CDR3 is CASSSTSGSTDTQYF. The CDR3 bases are TGTGCCAGCAGCTCGACTAGCGGGTCCACAGATACGCAGTATTTT.

This clone was seen only a few times. The chain combines TRBV18 with TRBJ1-5, with TRBD1 identical over 9 bases. Losses at the gene ends were 3 bases for V and 0 bases for J; bases not matched to a gene: 3. This CDR3 is 16 amino acids long. CDR1 and CDR2 (germline): KGHSH, LQKENI. Here the CDR3 reads CASSPGQGNSNQPQHF. In DNA, the CDR3 is TGTGCCAGCTCACCGGGACAGGGAAATAGCAATCAGCCCCAGCATTTT.

This rearrangement joins TRBV27 to TRBJ2-2; TRBD1 matches at 8 bases. Per the germline V gene, CDR1 is MNHEY and CDR2 is SMNVEV (reference sequence). CDR3 size: 14 residues. V lost 7 bases to trimming and J lost 3 bases; unmatched junction nucleotides: 4. The CDR3 is CASTDREYTGELFF. In DNA form, the CDR3 reads TGTGCCAGCACGGACAGGGAGTACACCGGGGAGCTGTTTTTT.

The V call is TRBV7-9, the J call TRBJ2-1, with 9 bases matching TRBD2. The V gene's germline CDR1 is SEHNR and CDR2 FQNEAQ (reference sequence). V gave up 1 base and J gave up 7 bases; unmatched junction bases: 5. The CDR3 runs 15 residues. This chain's CDR3 is CASSLVTSGPNEQFF. For the CDR3, the DNA is TGTGCCAGCAGCTTAGTCACTAGCGGGCCAAATGAGCAGTTCTTC.

This clone was detected once. This chain links TRBV7-6 with TRBJ2-7; D may be TRBD2 (6 bases). The V and J ends lost 5 bases and 2 bases respectively, with 25 bases between them. The germline V gene has CDR1 SGHVS and CDR2 FNYEAQ. This CDR3 contains 18 residues. The CDR3 here is CASSAEDLSGGNPYEQYF. In DNA form, the CDR3 reads TGTGCCAGCAGCGCCGAAGACCTGTCGGGCGGGAATCCCTACGAGCAGTACTTC. The full variable domain, with the rest looked up from reference TRBV7-6 and TRBJ2-7, is GAGVSQSPRYKVTKRGQDVALRCDPISGHVSLYWYRQALGQGPEFLTYFNYEAQQDKSGLPNDRFSAERPEGSISTLTIQRTEQRDSAMYRCASSAEDLSGGNPYEQYFGPGTRLTVT.

The chain employs TRBV6-5 and TRBJ2-7; D is possibly TRBD2 (6 bases). CDR1 MNHEY and CDR2 SVGAGI come from the germline V gene. The CDR3 is made up of 14 amino acids. Between the trimmed V and J ends, which lost 9 bases and 6 bases, there was a span of 21 bases. The CDR3 spells CASSSGDWLIEQYF. The CDR3 DNA sequence: TGTGCCAGTTCCTCTGGGGACTGGTTAATCGAGCAGTACTTC.

The chain has TRBV19 and TRBJ1-4; possible D gene TRBD1, 6 bases. Germline loops: CDR1 LNHDA, CDR2 SQIVND (reference sequence). V was trimmed by 3 bases and J by 0 bases, leaving 14 bases between them. CDR3 size: 17 residues. This CDR3 reads CASSMYGWTATNEKLFF. CDR3 coding DNA: TGTGCCAGTAGTATGTATGGGTGGACAGCAACTAATGAAAAACTGTTTTTT.

The rearrangement uses TRBV5-1 and TRBJ2-2, with a weak D call TRBD1 (6 bases). V shed 4 bases and J shed 1 base, with 11 bases lying between them. The CDR3 is 15 residues long. Germline V CDR1 and CDR2: SGHRS, YFSETQ. CDR3 nucleotide sequence: TGCGCCAGCAGCCCGACGGGACAGAACACCGGGGAGCTGTTTTTT. Translation: CASSPTGQNTGELFF.

The rearrangement joins TRBV18 to TRBJ1-1; TRBD1 agrees at 7 bases. Germline V gene lookup returns CDR1 KGHSH and CDR2 LQKENI. This CDR3 is 14 amino acids long. With V trimmed by 3 bases and J by 5 bases, 6 bases remained unmatched. CDR3 coding DNA: TGTGCCAGCTCACCCGCACAGGGGCTGACTGAAGCTTTCTTT. Amino acids: CASSPAQGLTEAFF.

This clone was seen a handful of times. V gene TRBV4-3 combines with J gene TRBJ1-5; no clear D. Germline V gene data show CDR1 as LGHNA and CDR2 as YSLEER. The ends were cut back, 0 bases at V and 9 bases at J, with 12 bases in the middle. The CDR3 has 14 residues. CDR3 loop: CASSQDGRSGPQHF. The CDR3 DNA is TGCGCCAGCAGCCAAGATGGTCGGAGCGGGCCCCAGCATTTT.

The rearrangement uses TRBV10-3 and TRBJ1-2; D is uncertain. The V end was cut by 3 bases, the J end by 4 bases, with 12 bases between. Germline V gene data show CDR1 as ENHRY and CDR2 as SYGVKD. This CDR3 is built from 14 residues. The CDR3 bases are TGTGCCATCAGTGACGCCCGGAGGGCCTATGGCTACACCTTC. This sequence encodes CAISDARRAYGYTF.

This rearrangement joins TRBV7-9 to TRBJ2-7, with no clear D. The CDR3 loop spans 17 amino acids. Per germline, CDR1 SEHNR and CDR2 FQNEAQ (reference sequence). The germline V and J ends were trimmed by 1 base and 0 bases, with 16 bases remaining between them. The CDR3 DNA is TGTGCCAGCAGCTTAGTCCGCACGCCCGGGTTCTCCTACGAGCAGTACTTC. Translated: CASSLVRTPGFSYEQYF.

The rearrangement uses TRBV6-6 and TRBJ1-5, with a weak D call TRBD1 (6 bases). Germline values: CDR1 MNHNY, CDR2 SVGAGI (reference sequence). The CDR3 sequence is 16 residues long. Trimming pared 1 base from V and 2 bases from J, leaving 12 bases between. The CDR3 bases are TGTGCCAGCAGTTACTTACAGGGTAGCGGCAATCAGCCCCAGCATTTT. Encoded protein: CASSYLQGSGNQPQHF.

This CDR3 reads CASSLIGGTGELFF. The DNA of the CDR3 is TGTGCCAGCAGCTTAATCGGGGGCACCGGGGAGCTGTTTTTT. The V and J genes are TRBV7-2 and TRBJ2-2; D possibly corresponds to TRBD2 (6 bases). Germline V gene lookup returns CDR1 SGHTA and CDR2 FQGNSA. V lost 2 bases, J lost 4 bases, and 8 bases lay in between. There are 14 residues in the CDR3.

The chain joins TRBV12-5 to TRBJ1-6, with 7 positions matching TRBD1. Per germline, CDR1 LGHNT and CDR2 FRNRAP. V was pared by 6 bases and J by 6 bases, with 8 bases of the junction left unmatched. The CDR3 length is 15 residues. CDR3 nucleotides: TGTGCTAGTGGATCGACAGGGAAGGGTAATTCACCCCTCCACTTT. The encoded protein is CASGSTGKGNSPLHF.

V is TRBV7-9 and J is TRBJ2-3; no firm D call. V gave up 4 bases and J gave up 4 bases, with 12 bases separating them. The CDR3 loop spans 14 amino acids. CDR1 and CDR2 from the germline V gene are SEHNR and FQNEAQ (reference sequence). The CDR3 nucleotides read TGTGCCAGCAGCTCTAGGTTGTTTGCAGATACGCAGTATTTT. This codes for CASSSRLFADTQYF. Supplemented by reference TRBV7-9 and TRBJ2-3, the full variable domain reads DTGVSQNPRHKITKRGQNVTFRCDPISEHNRLYWYRQTLGQGPEFLTYFQNEAQLEKSRLLSDRFSAERPKGSFSTLEIQRTEQGDSAMYLCASSSRLFADTQYFGPGTRLTVL.

J is TRBJ1-3 and V is TRBV18; D call uncertain. Germline assignment: CDR1 KGHSH and CDR2 LQKENI. This CDR3 contains 14 residues. V shed 4 bases and J shed 2 bases, with 9 bases lying between them. DNA of the CDR3: TGTGCCAGCTCACTAGCATCGCCTGGAAACACCATATATTTT. It specifies CASSLASPGNTIYF.

The chain carries TRBV5-1 and TRBJ2-7, with 7 bases fitting TRBD2. CDR3 length: 16 amino acids. Germline trimming cut 0 bases from V and 3 bases from J; bases unmatched to any gene: 9. Per the germline V gene, CDR1 is SGHRS and CDR2 is YFSETQ. The CDR3 loop is CASSLDLSGNYYEQYF. CDR3 in DNA: TGCGCCAGCAGCTTGGACCTCAGCGGGAATTACTACGAGCAGTACTTC.